This is a list of T cell receptor beta chains from one sample in a study of CD8+ T cells in alopecia areata. The protocol was immunoSEQ multiplex PCR, while the TCRdb copy is restricted to in-frame clones and leaves out a portion. Of more than 150,000 clones in the sample, 59% were seen once. Specimen: CD4+ T cells sorted from blood, collected at week 0. These receptors originate from a human donor with alopecia areata. CDR3s include the opening cysteine and the closing phenylalanine or tryptophan. A D gene is named only where the DNA matches it firmly. Clone size is given for some rows only: seen once, a few or many times, or a class if the clone is expanded.

TRBJ2-1	once	TRBV5-1	TRBD2	CASSLARGLAGTNEQFF	TGCGCCAGCAGCTTGGCCCGAGGACTAGCGGGGACCAATGAGCAGTTCTTC
TRBJ2-3	-	TRBV30	TRBD2	CAWSDGLASDLDTQYF	TGTGCCTGGAGTGATGGACTAGCGAGTGATTTGGATACGCAGTATTTT
TRBJ2-3	few	TRBV9	-	CASSGQIKSTDTQYF	TGTGCCAGCAGCGGACAGATAAAAAGCACAGATACGCAGTATTTT
TRBJ1-6	few	TRBV29-1	-	CSVSGDNYNSPLHF	TGCAGCGTTAGTGGCGACAACTATAATTCACCCCTCCACTTT
TRBJ1-3	few	TRBV11-1	-	CASSLAPDSGNTIYF	TGTGCCAGCAGCTTAGCCCCGGACTCTGGAAACACCATATATTTT
TRBJ2-5	-	TRBV5-6	-	CASSAGDRLEETQYF	TGTGCCAGCAGCGCCGGGGACAGACTAGAAGAGACCCAGTACTTC
TRBJ2-7	-	TRBV29-1	-	CSGLNVAGRSYEQYF	TGCAGCGGTCTAAACGTCGCGGGGCGTTCCTACGAGCAGTACTTC
TRBJ2-7	-	TRBV4-2	TRBD2	CASSRVTSGDEQYF	TGTGCCAGCAGCCGGGTTACTAGCGGGGACGAGCAGTACTTC
TRBJ2-1	few	TRBV2	-	CASSGWVGNEQFF	TGTGCCAGCAGTGGATGGGTCGGCAATGAGCAGTTCTTC
TRBJ2-7	few	TRBV7-9	TRBD1	CASSPPGQGEYYEQYF	TGTGCCAGCAGCCCCCCCGGGCAGGGGGAATATTACGAGCAGTACTTC
TRBJ2-1	-	TRBV30	TRBD2	CAWSVRGGGAVNEQFF	TGTGCCTGGAGTGTACGAGGCGGGGGGGCGGTCAATGAGCAGTTCTTC
TRBJ2-3	-	TRBV5-1	TRBD1	CASLTGTGGDADTQYF	TGCGCCAGCTTGACCGGGACAGGGGGCGATGCAGATACGCAGTATTTT
TRBJ2-7	-	TRBV4-1	-	CASSQAPPNYEQYF	TGCGCCAGCAGCCAAGCCCCGCCAAACTACGAGCAGTACTTC
TRBJ1-2	once	TRBV5-6	-	CASSSTRVGGYTF	TGTGCCAGCAGCTCCACCAGGGTCGGGGGCTACACCTTC
TRBJ2-7	-	TRBV2	-	CASRAGSYEQYF	TGTGCCAGCAGGGCCGGAAGCTACGAGCAGTACTTC
TRBJ2-5	once	TRBV27	-	CASSTDRGTQYF	TGTGCCAGCAGTACCGATCGCGGAACCCAGTACTTC